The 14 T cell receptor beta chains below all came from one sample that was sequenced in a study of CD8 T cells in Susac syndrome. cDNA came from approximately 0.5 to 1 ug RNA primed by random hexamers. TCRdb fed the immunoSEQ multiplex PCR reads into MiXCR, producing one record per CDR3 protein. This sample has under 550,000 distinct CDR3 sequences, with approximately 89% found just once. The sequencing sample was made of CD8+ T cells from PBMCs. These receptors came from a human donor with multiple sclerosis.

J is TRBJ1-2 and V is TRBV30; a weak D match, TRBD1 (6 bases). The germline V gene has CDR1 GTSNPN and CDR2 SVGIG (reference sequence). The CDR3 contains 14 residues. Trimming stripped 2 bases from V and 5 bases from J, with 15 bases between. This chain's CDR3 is CAWSKVSGVYGYTF. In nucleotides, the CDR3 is TGTGCCTGGAGTAAGGTTTCAGGGGTTTATGGCTACACCTTC.

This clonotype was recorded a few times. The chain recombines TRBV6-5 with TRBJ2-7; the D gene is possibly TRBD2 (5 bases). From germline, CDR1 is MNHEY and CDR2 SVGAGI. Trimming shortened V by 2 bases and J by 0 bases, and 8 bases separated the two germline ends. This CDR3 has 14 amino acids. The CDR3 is CASSYRGSSYEQYF. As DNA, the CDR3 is TGTGCCAGCAGTTACCGTGGGAGCTCCTACGAGCAGTACTTC.

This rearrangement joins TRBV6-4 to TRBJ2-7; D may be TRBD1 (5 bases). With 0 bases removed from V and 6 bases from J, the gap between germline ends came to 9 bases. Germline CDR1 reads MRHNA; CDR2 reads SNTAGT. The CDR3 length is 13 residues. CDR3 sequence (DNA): TGTGCCAGCAGTGACTCAGAAGGGGCCGAGCAGTACTTC. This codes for CASSDSEGAEQYF.

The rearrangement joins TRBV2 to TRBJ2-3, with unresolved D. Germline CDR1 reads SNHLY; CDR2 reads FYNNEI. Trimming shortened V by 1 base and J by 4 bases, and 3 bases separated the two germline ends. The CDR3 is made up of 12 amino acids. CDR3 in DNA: TGTGCCAGCAGTGAAGATCCAGATACGCAGTATTTT. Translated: CASSEDPDTQYF.

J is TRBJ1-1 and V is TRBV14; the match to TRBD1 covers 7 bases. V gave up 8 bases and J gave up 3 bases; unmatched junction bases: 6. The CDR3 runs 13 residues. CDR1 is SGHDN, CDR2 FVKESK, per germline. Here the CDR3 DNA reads TGTGCCAGCCAACAGGGGTTGGACACTGAAGCTTTCTTT. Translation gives CASQQGLDTEAFF.

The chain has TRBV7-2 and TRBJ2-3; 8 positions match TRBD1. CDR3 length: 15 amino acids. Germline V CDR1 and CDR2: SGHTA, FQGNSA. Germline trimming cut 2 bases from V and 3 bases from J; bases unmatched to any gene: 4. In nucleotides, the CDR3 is TGTGCCAGCAGCTTATTGGACAGGGCTACAGATACGCAGTATTTT. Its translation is CASSLLDRATDTQYF.

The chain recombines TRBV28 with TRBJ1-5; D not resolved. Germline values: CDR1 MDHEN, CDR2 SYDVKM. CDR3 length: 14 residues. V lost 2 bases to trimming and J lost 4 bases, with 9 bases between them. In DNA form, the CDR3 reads TGTGCCAGCAGTTTAGCCCAGCCTAATCAGCCCCAGCATTTT. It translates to CASSLAQPNQPQHF.

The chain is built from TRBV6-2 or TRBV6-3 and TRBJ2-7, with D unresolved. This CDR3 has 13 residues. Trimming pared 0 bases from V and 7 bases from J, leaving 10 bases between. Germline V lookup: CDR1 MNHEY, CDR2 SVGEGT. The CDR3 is CASSYSRTLEQYF. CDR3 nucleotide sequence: TGTGCCAGCAGTTACTCGAGGACCCTGGAGCAGTACTTC.

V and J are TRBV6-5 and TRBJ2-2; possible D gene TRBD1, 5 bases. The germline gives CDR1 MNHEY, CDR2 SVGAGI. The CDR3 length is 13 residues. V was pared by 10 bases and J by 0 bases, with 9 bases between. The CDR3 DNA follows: TGTGCCACCACAGGAACGAACACCGGGGAGCTGTTTTTT. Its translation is CATTGTNTGELFF.

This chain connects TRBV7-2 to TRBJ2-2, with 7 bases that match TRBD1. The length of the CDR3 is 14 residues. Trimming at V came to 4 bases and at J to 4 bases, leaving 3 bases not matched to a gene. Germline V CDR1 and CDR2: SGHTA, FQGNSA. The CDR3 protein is CASSWGQFTGELFF. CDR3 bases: TGTGCCAGCAGCTGGGGACAGTTCACCGGGGAGCTGTTTTTT.

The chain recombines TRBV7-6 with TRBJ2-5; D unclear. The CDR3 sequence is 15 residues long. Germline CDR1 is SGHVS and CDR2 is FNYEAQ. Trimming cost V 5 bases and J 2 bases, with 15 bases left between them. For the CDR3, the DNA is TGTGCCAGCAGCCCCCCCGGCAGGCCTCAAGAGACCCAGTACTTC. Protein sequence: CASSPPGRPQETQYF.

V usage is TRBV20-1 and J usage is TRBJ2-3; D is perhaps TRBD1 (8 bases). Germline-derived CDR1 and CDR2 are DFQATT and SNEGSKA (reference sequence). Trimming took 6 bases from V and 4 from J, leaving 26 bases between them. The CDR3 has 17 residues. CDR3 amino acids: CSAEGDRFGRRADTQYF. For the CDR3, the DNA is TGCAGTGCCGAGGGGGACAGGTTCGGGAGGCGGGCAGATACGCAGTATTTT.

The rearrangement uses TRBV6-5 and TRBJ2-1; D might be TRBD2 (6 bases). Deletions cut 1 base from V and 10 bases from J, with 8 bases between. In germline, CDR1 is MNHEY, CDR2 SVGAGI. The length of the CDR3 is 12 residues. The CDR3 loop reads CASSYYAGEQFF. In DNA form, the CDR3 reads TGTGCCAGCAGTTACTATGCGGGGGAGCAGTTCTTC.

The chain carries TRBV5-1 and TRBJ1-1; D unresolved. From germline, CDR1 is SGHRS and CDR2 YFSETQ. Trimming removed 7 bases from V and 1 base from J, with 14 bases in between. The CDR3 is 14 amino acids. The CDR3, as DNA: TGCGCCAGCTCTACTTATAGGTGGAACACTGAAGCTTTCTTT. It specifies CASSTYRWNTEAFF.